Listed below are T cell receptor beta chains from one sample, sequenced in a study of cytomegalovirus exposure and HLA in healthy donors. Repertoires were generated with immunoSEQ multiplex PCR, while TCRdb's copy carries only in-frame clones and drops some. The sample shows about 130,000 clones, around 96% of them seen only once. Input material: PBMCs. The receptors were sampled from a man younger than 30 in good health and CMV-seronegative. CDR3s leave out the opening cysteine and the closing phenylalanine or tryptophan. Clone size, where shown, is once, few, many, or a class for clones that have expanded.

>TRBJ2-3|-|11|TRBV15
ATSRRSTDTQY
>TRBJ1-2|-|10|TRBV5-6
ASSSRDYGYT
>TRBJ1-2|-|12|TRBV11-2
ASSSGTALRGYT
>TRBJ2-5|once|13|TRBV27
ASSFMAGVRETQY
>TRBJ2-1|-|12|TRBV6-4
ASSELAGGNEQF
>TRBJ2-7|-|14|TRBV21-1
ASSKTSRSGVSEQY
>TRBJ2-7|-|13|TRBV13
ASSLGYRLGVEQY
>TRBJ1-5|-|13|TRBV4-3
ASSQERGQNQPQH
>TRBJ2-3|-|12|TRBV13
ASSLEGLADTQY
>TRBJ2-1|-|12|TRBV10-1
AHPVGRPYNEQF
>TRBJ1-2|-|12|TRBV27
ASSPYTGWDGYT
>TRBJ2-7|-|9|TRBV20-1
SAEPVDEQY
>TRBJ1-1|-|12|TRBV28
ASSLFVGGRGAF
>TRBJ2-7|few|13|TRBV9
ASSPTGRSSYEQY